This entry is about one T cell receptor (beta chain). This entry is derived from a study of blood T cell repertoires in COVID-19. Study in general: The samples span acute and convalescent COVID-19 from the United States, Italy and Spain. The analysed material was cDNA or gDNA that came from T cells, B-cell-depleted T cells, or PBMCs.

After removal of 1 base from V and 0 bases from J, the junction contained 7 bases not matched to a gene. CDR1 is LNHNV and CDR2 is YYDKDF in the germline V gene (reference sequence). This CDR3 region has 20 residues. Original data processing: Reference gene primer amplification gave nucleated cell count estimates. Only in-frame clones appear in the TCRdb table, and some are missing; sequencing was by immunoSEQ multiplex PCR. V and J calls and clone size are given by that table; D and trimming were obtained from the DNA. Of roughly 65,000 clones in the sample, about 89% were seen once. The J gene is TRBJ2-6, the V gene TRBV15; 12 bases fit TRBD1. The sequencing sample was made of peripheral blood. This sequence originates from a woman aged 55-75 years with acute or convalescent COVID-19. The CDR3 DNA sequence: TGTGCCACCAGCAGAGGTTCGGGACAGGGGGCTTTCTCTGGGGCCAACGTCCTGACTTTC. Translating gives CATSRGSGQGAFSGANVLTF.